These T cell receptor beta chains were read from a single sample in a study of T-cell reconstitution after alpha-beta-depleted transplantation in children. TCRdb reprocessed the PCR reads with MiXCR, giving one entry per CDR3 protein. The sample includes about 150,000 distinct CDR3 sequences, more than 8% of them seen just once. The material sequenced was PBMCs, mostly from graft donor cells, taken 180 days after TCRalphabeta/CD19-depleted stem cell transplant. These receptors all stem from a female patient between 2 and 15 years old who had a stem cell transplant for congenital amegakaryocytic thrombocytopenia, so the T cells may come from the graft donor. Both conserved end residues are part of each CDR3. The D gene is left open where the match is weak. The listing skips clone size in some rows; elsewhere it reads once, few, many or a size class.

>.|TRBV7-3|TRBJ2-2|few
TGTGCCAGCAGCTTAGGATCCGGGGTCTCAGCCGGGGAGCTGTTTTTT
CASSLGSGVSAGELFF
>TRBD1|TRBV19|TRBJ2-5|.
TGTGCCAGTAGTATGGGACAGGGAGCCGTTGAGACCCAGTACTTC
CASSMGQGAVETQYF
>TRBD1|TRBV19|TRBJ1-6|few
TGTGCCAGTAGTATAGAAACAGGGGCGAATTCACCCCTCCACTTT
CASSIETGANSPLHF
>TRBD2|TRBV7-2|TRBJ2-3|many
TGTGCCAGCAGCTTAGACTCTAGCGGGGGGGCCGTTACGCAGTATTTT
CASSLDSSGGAVTQYF
>.|TRBV5-6|TRBJ2-5|many
TGTGCCAGCAGCTACCGGGACCCGCAAGAGACCCAGTACTTC
CASSYRDPQETQYF
>.|TRBV7-3|TRBJ2-1|many
TGTGCCAGCAGCTTATACAGGGAGGCTGAGCAGTTCTTC
CASSLYREAEQFF
>.|TRBV5-6|TRBJ1-2|.
TGTGCCAGCAGCTTGGAGCAGGGCCGAGGCTACACCTTC
CASSLEQGRGYTF
>TRBD2|TRBV29-1|TRBJ2-3|many
TGCAGCGTTCGGGGCGGGAGGGCTCTAACAGATACGCAGTATTTT
CSVRGGRALTDTQYF
>TRBD2|TRBV20-1|TRBJ2-7|.
TGCAGTGCCGAACCGGGACTAGCGTTCCACGAGCAGTACTTC
CSAEPGLAFHEQYF
>.|TRBV20-1|TRBJ2-7|.
TGCAGTGCTAGGGGAATAGGAGTTGGCTCCTACGAGCAGTACTTC
CSARGIGVGSYEQYF
>TRBD1|TRBV27|TRBJ2-7|many
TGTGCCAGCAGTTTGCTCCCGTGGACAGGGCGCTACGAGCAGTACTTC
CASSLLPWTGRYEQYF
>.|TRBV2|TRBJ2-5|many
TGTGCCAGCAGCAGAACCAGGACTCAAGAGACCCAGTACTTC
CASSRTRTQETQYF
>TRBD2|TRBV20-1|TRBJ2-1|.
TGCAGTGCTAATGGACTAGCGTACAACCCCATCCCACACTGGAATGAGCAGTTCTTC
CSANGLAYNPIPHWNEQFF
>TRBD1|TRBV6-1|TRBJ2-7|few
TGTGCCAGCAGCGGACAGGAAAACTACGAGCAGTACTTC
CASSGQENYEQYF
>.|TRBV2|TRBJ1-2|many
TGTGCCAGCATTAACATCGAAGGGGATGGCTACACCTTC
CASINIEGDGYTF
>.|TRBV20-1|TRBJ1-6|.
TGCAGTGCTAGTCATGGCGGGTCGGGTTCACCCCTCCACTTT
CSASHGGSGSPLHF
>.|TRBV7-2|TRBJ2-3|.
TGTGCCAGCAGCTTAGCAGTTTCAGGGACAGATACGCAGTATTTT
CASSLAVSGTDTQYF
>.|TRBV6-5|TRBJ2-3|many
TGTGCCAGCAACTTACTGGATGGTGCAGATACGCAGTATTTT
CASNLLDGADTQYF
>.|TRBV5-1|TRBJ2-5|many
TGCGCCAGCAGCTTCCCCACAGGGACCGGGGAGACCCAGTACTTC
CASSFPTGTGETQYF
>.|TRBV12-3/TRBV12-4|TRBJ1-6|many
TGTGCCAGCAGTTTGCTAAATTCACCCCTCCACTTT
CASSLLNSPLHF
>.|TRBV10-3|TRBJ1-1|many
TGTGCCACAAACGGGGGGATAGAGAATGAAGCTTTCTTT
CATNGGIENEAFF
>TRBD1|TRBV12-3/TRBV12-4|TRBJ1-5|once
TGTGCCATCAGTTTAGCGTTTTCCGGGACAGGTTTCAATCAGACCCAGCATTTT
CAISLAFSGTGFNQTQHF
>.|TRBV18|TRBJ1-1|many
TGTGCCAGCTCACAGGGGTTGTTGGCTGAAGCTTTCTTT
CASSQGLLAEAFF
>.|TRBV29-1|TRBJ1-2|many
TGCAGCGTTGTTGGAGGCTATGGCTACACCTTC
CSVVGGYGYTF
>.|TRBV5-1|TRBJ1-1|many
TGCGCCAGCAGCTCCGTCACAGGGAACACTGAAGCTTTCTTT
CASSSVTGNTEAFF
>.|TRBV12-3/TRBV12-4|TRBJ1-2|many
TGTGCCAGCAGTTGGCCAGGGGCCGAAGGCTACACCTTC
CASSWPGAEGYTF
>.|TRBV5-4|TRBJ2-7|many
TGTGCCAGCAGCCCTCCGGGACAAGCCTACGAGCAGTACTTC
CASSPPGQAYEQYF
>.|TRBV29-1|TRBJ1-1|.
TGCAGCCTCACAAAAGGGTACGCGAACACTGAAGCTTTCTTT
CSLTKGYANTEAFF
>.|TRBV28|TRBJ1-4|.
TGTGCCAGCGGGCTAGTACAGGGAAATGAAAAACTGTTTTTT
CASGLVQGNEKLFF
>.|TRBV20-1|TRBJ2-7|many
TGCAGTGCTGTGACTAGTTTCGTAAACTACGAGCAGTACTTC
CSAVTSFVNYEQYF
>TRBD1|TRBV4-2|TRBJ1-4|.
TGTGCCAGCAGCCAAGTAGAGGGGGCGGGAGCTAATGAAAAACTGTTTTTT
CASSQVEGAGANEKLFF
>.|TRBV20-1|TRBJ2-3|many
TGCAGTGCAAACACCCCCAACACAGATACGCAGTATTTT
CSANTPNTDTQYF
>.|TRBV18|TRBJ2-1|once
TGTGCCAGCTCACCCGCGCGAGGACCATACAATGAGCAGTTCTTC
CASSPARGPYNEQFF
>.|TRBV5-1|TRBJ2-1|many
TGCGCCAGCAGCTCTATTCGCCGACTAGGGGGTGGGCAGTTCTTC
CASSSIRRLGGGQFF
>.|TRBV5-1|TRBJ2-3|.
TGCGCCAGCAGCCCCCTCTCGGGGGACGGAACAGATACGCAGTATTTT
CASSPLSGDGTDTQYF